A selection of T cell receptor beta chains follows, all from one sample in a study of cytomegalovirus exposure and HLA in healthy donors. Sequencing used immunoSEQ multiplex PCR; TCRdb keeps in-frame clones, though not all of them. Of some 160,000 clones listed, around four fifths are singletons. The sequenced material came from PBMCs. The receptors come from a male donor in good health and CMV-seronegative. Each CDR3 is given with its conserved first and last residue. A D gene is named only where the DNA matches it firmly. For some rows the clone size is stated as once, few or many, or as a class when expanded; others skip it.

TRBD1,15,-,TRBJ2-7,TRBV28,CASSSPSTGDGEQYF,TGTGCCAGCAGTTCCCCCTCGACAGGGGATGGCGAGCAGTACTTC
-,13,-,TRBJ2-1,TRBV11-1,CASSFRDFNEQFF,TGTGCCAGCAGCTTTCGGGACTTCAATGAGCAGTTCTTC
TRBD2,18,-,TRBJ2-3,TRBV2,CASSERGGGAIRADTQYF,TGTGCCAGCAGTGAACGGGGCGGGGGGGCCATTAGGGCAGATACGCAGTATTTT
-,17,-,TRBJ1-5,TRBV4-1,CASSLLLEVLGNQPQHF,TGCGCCAGCAGTCTCCTCCTCGAGGTACTGGGCAATCAGCCCCAGCATTTT
TRBD1,16,-,TRBJ2-7,TRBV9,CASSVSTQDRVHEQYF,TGTGCCAGCAGCGTATCGACGCAGGACAGGGTTCACGAGCAGTACTTC
TRBD1,15,-,TRBJ2-5,TRBV11-1,CASSNGDRGGETQYF,TGTGCCAGCAGCAATGGGGACAGGGGAGGAGAGACCCAGTACTTC
TRBD1,15,-,TRBJ2-7,TRBV10-3,CAISESRTGFYEQYF,TGTGCCATCAGTGAGTCCAGGACAGGGTTTTACGAGCAGTACTTC
TRBD2,17,few,TRBJ2-1,TRBV4-1,CASSQDRLIAGYNEQFF,TGCGCCAGCAGCCAAGATCGTTTGATAGCGGGATACAATGAGCAGTTCTTC
TRBD1,15,few,TRBJ2-2,TRBV19,CASQRTGGVGGELFF,TGTGCCAGTCAGAGGACAGGAGGCGTTGGCGGGGAGCTGTTTTTT
TRBD2,16,-,TRBJ2-2,TRBV5-6,CASSLTLAGSIGELFF,TGTGCCAGCAGCTTGACACTAGCGGGATCGATCGGGGAGCTGTTTTTT
TRBD1,16,-,TRBJ1-1,TRBV9,CASSVVTGGKVSEAFF,TGTGCCAGCAGCGTAGTAACAGGGGGTAAAGTCTCTGAAGCTTTCTTT
TRBD1,16,-,TRBJ2-1,TRBV25-1,CASSESPRDSYNEQFF,TGTGCCAGCAGTGAATCCCCCCGGGACAGCTACAATGAGCAGTTCTTC
-,15,-,TRBJ2-7,TRBV15,CATSRGPGGGGEQYF,TGTGCCACCAGCAGAGGACCGGGAGGGGGCGGGGAGCAGTACTTC
TRBD1,15,-,TRBJ2-1,TRBV19,CASIADRGSYNEQFF,TGTGCCAGTATTGCGGACAGGGGATCTTACAATGAGCAGTTCTTC
TRBD1,15,-,TRBJ1-4,TRBV6-5,CASSYSGQGNEKLFF,TGTGCCAGCAGTTACAGCGGACAGGGTAATGAAAAACTGTTTTTT
TRBD2,19,once,TRBJ2-1,TRBV4-1,CASSQTRTSGRVGDNEQFF,TGCGCCAGCAGCCAGACGAGGACTAGCGGGAGGGTTGGGGACAATGAGCAGTTCTTC
TRBD1,13,-,TRBJ2-7,TRBV18,CASSPNRGSEQYF,TGTGCCAGCTCACCTAACAGGGGCAGTGAGCAGTACTTC
TRBD2,16,-,TRBJ2-3,TRBV4-3,CASSQGLAERTDTQYF,TGCGCCAGCAGCCAAGGACTAGCGGAACGCACAGATACGCAGTATTTT
-,15,few,TRBJ1-1,TRBV5-6,CASSLASGPDTEAFF,TGTGCCAGCAGCTTGGCCTCAGGCCCCGACACTGAAGCTTTCTTT
-,14,-,TRBJ2-7,TRBV7-9,CASSPRDSSYEQYF,TGTGCCAGCAGCCCCCGGGACTCCTCCTACGAGCAGTACTTC
TRBD1,14,few,TRBJ2-7,TRBV7-9,CASSSPGQSYEQYF,TGTGCCAGCAGCTCCCCGGGACAGTCCTACGAGCAGTACTTC
TRBD1,13,-,TRBJ1-2,TRBV2,CASSEQQGYGYTF,TGTGCCAGCAGTGAGCAACAGGGGTATGGCTACACCTTC
TRBD2,17,-,TRBJ2-2,TRBV7-6,CASSLESGGLNTGELFF,TGTGCCAGCAGCTTAGAGTCGGGAGGCCTGAACACCGGGGAGCTGTTTTTT
TRBD1,18,-,TRBJ1-4,TRBV7-9,CASSSRGTGGRSNEKLFF,TGTGCCAGCAGCTCAAGGGGGACAGGGGGCCGATCTAATGAAAAACTGTTTTTT
TRBD2,14,-,TRBJ2-3,TRBV30,CAWDSGTRTDTQYF,TGTGCCTGGGATAGCGGGACACGCACAGATACGCAGTATTTT
TRBD2,16,-,TRBJ2-7,TRBV5-1,CASSSIGREKSYEQYF,TGCGCCAGCAGCTCGATTGGGCGGGAGAAGTCCTACGAGCAGTACTTC
TRBD2,13,-,TRBJ2-7,TRBV9,CATSMGGSYEQYF,TGTGCCACCTCTATGGGCGGGAGCTACGAGCAGTACTTC
TRBD1,14,once,TRBJ1-4,TRBV5-1,CASSFRDSNEKLFF,TGCGCCAGCAGCTTCCGGGACAGCAATGAAAAACTGTTTTTT
TRBD1,15,few,TRBJ1-1,TRBV29-1,CSVGGQGGGDTEAFF,TGCAGCGTTGGGGGACAGGGTGGCGGGGACACTGAAGCTTTCTTT
-,13,-,TRBJ2-3,TRBV25-1,CASSGRGADTQYF,TGTGCCAGCAGTGGGAGGGGCGCAGATACGCAGTATTTT
-,14,-,TRBJ2-5,TRBV9,CASSVSGYQETQYF,TGTGCCAGCAGCGTATCCGGGTACCAAGAGACCCAGTACTTC
-,14,few,TRBJ2-7,TRBV18,CASSQSGGTIEQYF,TGTGCCAGCTCTCAATCAGGAGGGACGATCGAGCAGTACTTC
TRBD1,13,-,TRBJ2-7,TRBV10-3,CAIRTGERGEQYF,TGTGCCATCAGGACAGGGGAGCGAGGCGAGCAGTACTTC
-,19,-,TRBJ2-3,TRBV4-3,CASSQDVGGNAAYTDTQYF,TGCGCCAGCAGCCAAGACGTAGGAGGGAACGCGGCCTACACAGATACGCAGTATTTT
TRBD1,14,once,TRBJ2-5,TRBV7-2,CASSHPGQGKTQYF,TGTGCCAGCAGCCATCCGGGACAGGGGAAGACCCAGTACTTC
TRBD1,13,few,TRBJ1-4,TRBV6-5,CASRGQGKEKLFF,TGTGCCAGCAGGGGACAGGGAAAAGAAAAACTGTTTTTT
TRBD1,16,-,TRBJ1-2,TRBV14,CASSQVPGQGDYGYTF,TGTGCCAGCAGCCAAGTACCGGGACAGGGGGACTATGGCTACACCTTC
-,16,-,TRBJ2-1,TRBV14,CASSQDTVSSYNEQFF,TGTGCCAGCAGCCAAGATACTGTAAGCTCCTACAATGAGCAGTTCTTC
-,14,-,TRBJ1-3,TRBV25-1,CASSAPLSGNTIYF,TGTGCCAGCAGTGCCCCCCTTAGCGGAAACACCATATATTTT
-,12,-,TRBJ1-5,TRBV7-2,CASSLMAEPQHF,TGTGCCAGCAGCTTAATGGCGGAGCCCCAGCATTTT
-,13,-,TRBJ2-7,TRBV6-5,CASSRDSPYEQYF,TGTGCCAGCAGCCGCGACAGTCCCTACGAGCAGTACTTC
TRBD2,14,-,TRBJ2-1,TRBV5-4,CASSRTSGRNEQFF,TGTGCCAGCAGCAGGACTAGCGGGAGGAATGAGCAGTTCTTC
-,12,-,TRBJ1-1,TRBV14,CASSHYRVGAFF,TGTGCCAGCAGCCATTACAGGGTCGGAGCTTTCTTT
-,17,-,TRBJ2-3,TRBV30,CAWKGPITGEGTDTQYF,TGTGCCTGGAAGGGCCCGATAACGGGAGAGGGTACAGATACGCAGTATTTT
-,13,-,TRBJ2-1,TRBV28,CASLGLPYNEQFF,TGTGCCAGCCTCGGACTACCCTATAATGAGCAGTTCTTC
TRBD2,17,-,TRBJ2-3,TRBV7-9,CASSPTTSGLYTDTQYF,TGTGCCAGCAGCCCTACGACTAGCGGGTTATACACAGATACGCAGTATTTT